Reported below is one T cell receptor beta chain. This specimen comes from a study of CD8 T cells in Susac syndrome. cDNA came from around 0.5 to 1 ug RNA primed by random hexamers. Amplification of TCR beta CDR3 across 54 Vbeta and 13 Jbeta was performed with immunoSEQ multiplex PCR. TCRdb called the immunoSEQ multiplex PCR reads again in MiXCR, with one record for every CDR3 protein. This repertoire shows about 150,000 distinct CDR3 sequences, 95% to 96% found once; its top ten account for 0.15%. The CDR3 loop spans 16 amino acids. V trimming: 6 bases; J trimming: 2 bases; junction bases outside the gene matches: 7. Germline lookup yields CDR1 MGHDK and CDR2 SYGVNS. Negative isolation was used for CD8+ and CD4+ T cells and FACS enrichment for TEMRA cells.

Sample: CD8+ T cells from PBMCs. V and J are TRBV25-1 and TRBJ1-2; 12 positions match TRBD1. This TCR was recovered from a human donor with multiple sclerosis. Written as DNA, the CDR3 is TGTGCCAGCAGCCCGGGACAGGGGGCTTTCAACTATGGCTACACCTTC. This translates into CASSPGQGAFNYGYTF.